Presented here are 18 T cell receptor beta chains from one specimen sequenced in a study of cytomegalovirus exposure and HLA in healthy donors. PCR involved 60 Vbeta and 13 Jbeta primers. Generated by immunoSEQ multiplex PCR, the TCRdb table keeps only in-frame clones and is missing some. The table records a few hundred thousand clones, around 90% of them present only once. The material sequenced was PBMCs. These TCRs come from a girl aged 2 to 10 in good health and CMV-seronegative.

V and J are TRBV6-5 and TRBJ2-3; D may be TRBD1 (5 bases). V lost 6 bases and J 3 bases, leaving 10 bases between the germline ends. The germline CDR1 and CDR2 sequences are MNHEY and SVGAGI. The CDR3 length is 13 residues. In nucleotides, the CDR3 is TGTGCCAGCAGCATGACAGCTACAGATACGCAGTATTTT. This codes for CASSMTATDTQYF.

J is TRBJ2-3 and V is TRBV21-1; the table's D gene call, TRBD1, was not cross checked with the DNA. TRBV21-1 is listed as a pseudogene. CDR3 length: 10 amino acids. Here the CDR3 DNA reads TGTGCCGACACTCTGCTGGTCCCGAGTTTT. Translated: CADTLLVPSF.

This chain links TRBV15 with TRBJ2-1, with 7 nucleotides matching TRBD2. Trimming at V came to 0 bases and at J to 16 bases, leaving 6 bases not matched to a gene. The CDR3 has 12 residues. Germline CDR1 is LNHNV and CDR2 is YYDKDF (reference sequence). CDR3: CATSRDGTTPFF. CDR3 nucleotide sequence: TGTGCCACCAGCAGAGACGGGACTACACCCTTCTTC.

The chain couples TRBV28 to TRBJ2-7; possibly TRBD2 for D (6 bases). Trimming cost V 5 bases and J 7 bases, with 18 bases left between them. CDR1 is MDHEN and CDR2 is SYDVKM in the germline V gene. This CDR3 is 14 amino acids long. The CDR3 bases are TGTGCCAGCAGTGAAACCGGGACTCCGGAAGAGCAGTACTTC. Its protein product is CASSETGTPEEQYF.

This clone has only a few counts. CDR3 protein: CASSRPGLAEETQYF. CDR3 sequence (DNA): TGTGCCAGCTCACGACCGGGACTAGCGGAAGAGACCCAGTACTTC. The chain uses TRBV18 and TRBJ2-5, with 11 bases identical to TRBD2. Looked up from germline, CDR1 is KGHSH and CDR2 is LQKENI. The CDR3 spans 15 residues. With V trimmed by 4 bases and J by 3 bases, 4 bases remained unmatched. Full variable domain (outside the CDR3, taken from reference TRBV18 and TRBJ2-5): NAGVMQNPRHLVRRRGQEARLRCSPMKGHSHVYWYRQLPEEGLKFMVYLQKENIIDESGMPKERFSAEFPKEGPSILRIQQVVRGDSAAYFCASSRPGLAEETQYFGPGTRLLVL.

The chain carries TRBV30 and TRBJ1-2, with 9 bases lining up with TRBD1. CDR1 and CDR2 (germline): GTSNPN, SVGIG (reference sequence). The CDR3 is 14 amino acids. J gave up 8 bases and V 5 bases, and 12 bases lay outside the gene matches. The chain's CDR3 is CAWLPGQGLVGYTF. The CDR3 region has the DNA TGTGCCTGGCTTCCGGGACAGGGTCTTGTGGGCTACACCTTC.

The table lists this clone with a count of one. The chain is built from TRBV4-2 and TRBJ2-3; TRBD2 aligns across 9 bases. The CDR3 length is 16 residues. The V gene end was trimmed by 0 bases and the J gene end by 6 bases; junction bases not matched to a gene: 7. CDR1 LGHNA and CDR2 YNFKEQ come from the germline V gene. Here the CDR3 DNA reads TGTGCCAGCAGCCAAGAGGGCGGCGGGGGGGCCGATACGCAGTATTTT. Its protein product is CASSQEGGGGADTQYF.

As for this clone: An end of the junction does not agree with germline; a read error may underlie this. V gene TRBV9 combines with J gene TRBJ2-3; D not resolved. CDR1 and CDR2 from the germline V gene are SGDLS and YYNGEE. CDR3 length: 14 amino acids. CDR3 nucleotide sequence: TGTGCCAGCAACGTAGGTAGTCGCGCAGATACGCAGTATTTT. Residues: CASNVGSRADTQYF.

The chain uses TRBV6-1 and TRBJ2-3, with a possible D match to TRBD1 (5 bases). There are 12 residues in the CDR3. Germline-derived CDR1 and CDR2 are MNHNS and SASEGT. V lost 7 bases and J 3 bases, leaving 8 bases between the germline ends. CDR3 in DNA: TGTGCCAGCAAAGGACAAACAGATACGCAGTATTTT. As protein: CASKGQTDTQYF.

The table lists this clone with a count of one. The CDR3 sequence: CASSLYPVYEQYF. CDR3 in DNA: TGTGCCAGCAGCTTATACCCGGTCTACGAGCAGTACTTC. The chain joins TRBV7-2 to TRBJ2-7; D unresolved. V was shortened by 2 bases and J by 3 bases, with 8 bases between the two germline ends. CDR1 is SGHTA, CDR2 FQGNSA, per germline. This CDR3 is 13 amino acids long.

This chain uses TRBV27 with TRBJ2-1; 7 positions match TRBD2. CDR3 length: 15 residues. The germline V gene has CDR1 MNHEY and CDR2 SMNVEV (reference sequence). Trimming removed 10 bases from V and 10 bases from J; junction bases left unmatched: 19. The DNA of the CDR3 is TGTGCCACTAGGGTAGCGGGCCGCCCGACAGAGGAGCAGTTCTTC. The encoded protein is CATRVAGRPTEEQFF.

DNA for the CDR3: TGTGCCAGCAGTGAGGGGGGTGCAGGGAATGAAAAACTGTTTTTT. This encodes CASSEGGAGNEKLFF. The chain couples TRBV25-1 to TRBJ1-4, with D possibly TRBD1 on 5 matching bases. CDR3 size: 15 residues. Germline CDR1 reads MGHDK; CDR2 reads SYGVNS. V gave up 3 bases and J gave up 5 bases, with 13 bases separating them.

Only one count was recorded for this clone. The chain joins TRBV7-8 to TRBJ2-7; possible D gene TRBD1, 5 bases. CDR1 is SGHVS, CDR2 FQNEAQ, per germline. V was clipped by 1 base and J by 3 bases, with 7 bases between them. The CDR3 has 13 amino acids. DNA for the CDR3: TGTGCCAGCAGCTTAGGGGGCGGCTACGAGCAGTACTTC. Translation gives CASSLGGGYEQYF.

The J gene is TRBJ2-7, the V gene TRBV30; 11 nucleotides align to TRBD2. Germline lookup yields CDR1 GTSNPN and CDR2 SVGIG (reference sequence). V lost 1 base and J lost 6; bases outside the gene matches: 8. The CDR3 contains 15 residues. The CDR3 reads CAWSGGTSGYGEQYF. The CDR3, as DNA: TGTGCCTGGAGTGGGGGGACTAGCGGATATGGCGAGCAGTACTTC.

The chain is built from TRBV5-7 and TRBJ1-6; D might be TRBD1 (6 bases). TRBV5-7 is placed among ORFs of uncertain function. The CDR3 length is 18 residues. V was cut by 2 bases and J by 0 bases, with 15 bases left in between. The CDR3 loop is CASSFRGREGSYNSPLHF. The CDR3 coding sequence is TGTGCCAGCAGCTTTAGGGGGAGAGAGGGCTCCTATAATTCACCCCTCCACTTT.

This chain uses TRBV5-1 with TRBJ2-7; 11 bases match TRBD2. The germline V gene encodes CDR1 SGHRS and CDR2 YFSETQ. This CDR3 comprises 16 residues. The trim removed 7 bases at V and 6 bases at J, leaving 15 bases unmatched. The CDR3 region has the DNA TGCGCCAGCCCCCAGCCGTCTAGCGGGAGGTTTGTCGAGCAGTACTTC. It yields the protein CASPQPSSGRFVEQYF.

The CDR3 spells CASSRSGTGQEKLFF. CDR3 coding DNA: TGTGCCAGCAGCCGTTCCGGGACAGGGCAAGAAAAACTGTTTTTT. The rearrangement links TRBV25-1 to TRBJ1-4; 9 nucleotides agree with TRBD1. Germline V lookup: CDR1 MGHDK, CDR2 SYGVNS. V lost 6 bases to trimming and J lost 8 bases; unmatched junction nucleotides: 10. The CDR3 sequence is 15 residues long.

The genes are TRBV30 and TRBJ2-2; TRBD1 might be the D (6 bases). This CDR3 is 14 amino acids long. Germline loops: CDR1 GTSNPN, CDR2 SVGIG (reference sequence). The V gene lost 3 bases and the J gene lost 2 bases, with 10 bases spanning the gap. The CDR3 is CAWRAQGNTGELFF. CDR3 DNA: TGTGCCTGGAGGGCACAGGGTAACACCGGGGAGCTGTTTTTT. The full variable domain, rest sourced from reference TRBV30 and TRBJ2-2, is SQTIHQWPATLVQPVGSPLSLECTVEGTSNPNLYWYRQAAGRGLQLLFYSVGIGQISSEVPQNLSASRPQDRQFILSSKKLLLSDSGFYLCAWRAQGNTGELFFGEGSRLTVL.